The present entry profiles one TCR beta chain with its context. The data stem from a study of blood T cell repertoires in COVID-19. Study details: Researchers got acute and convalescent COVID-19 samples from the United States, Italy and Spain. Sample material is recorded as cDNA or gDNA derived from T cells, B-cell-depleted T cells, or PBMCs.

In the original workflow: For nucleated cells, counts were estimated from reference gene primer amplification. Some clones are missing from TCRdb's copy, which holds only in-frame ones; the method was immunoSEQ multiplex PCR. The V and J calls and clone size were taken over from that table, and D and trimming were inferred from the DNA. The table records tens of thousands of clones, around 86% of them present only once. Deletions cut 5 bases from V and 10 bases from J, with 21 bases between. The CDR3 is 15 residues long. Germline loops: CDR1 SNHLY, CDR2 FYNNEI. V gene TRBV2 combines with J gene TRBJ2-1, with D possibly matching TRBD1 (6 bases). The TCR sequence derives from an elderly woman with active or convalescent COVID-19. Sequenced: peripheral blood. The CDR3 spells CASSPEESSGTEQFF. CDR3 sequence (DNA): TGTGCCAGCAGTCCTGAAGAGAGTTCCGGGACAGAGCAGTTCTTC.